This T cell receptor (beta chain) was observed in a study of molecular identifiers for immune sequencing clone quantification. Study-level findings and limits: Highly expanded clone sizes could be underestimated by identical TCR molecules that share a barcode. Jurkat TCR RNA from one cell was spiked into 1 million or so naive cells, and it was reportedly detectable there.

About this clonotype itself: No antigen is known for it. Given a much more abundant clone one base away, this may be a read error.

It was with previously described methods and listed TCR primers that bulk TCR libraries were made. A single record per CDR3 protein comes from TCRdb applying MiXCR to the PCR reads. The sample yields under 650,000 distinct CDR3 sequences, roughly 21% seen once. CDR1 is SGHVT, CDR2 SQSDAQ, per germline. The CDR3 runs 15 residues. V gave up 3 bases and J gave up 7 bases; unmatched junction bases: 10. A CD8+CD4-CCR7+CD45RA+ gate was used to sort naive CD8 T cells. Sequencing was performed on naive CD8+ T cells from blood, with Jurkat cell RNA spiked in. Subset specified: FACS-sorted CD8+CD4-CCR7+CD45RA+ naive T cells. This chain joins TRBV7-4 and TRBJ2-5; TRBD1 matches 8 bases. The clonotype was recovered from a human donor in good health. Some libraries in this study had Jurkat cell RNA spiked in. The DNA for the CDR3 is TGTGCCAGCAGCTTTCTATCAGGGGGCGACGGGACCCAGTACTTC. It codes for CASSFLSGGDGTQYF.